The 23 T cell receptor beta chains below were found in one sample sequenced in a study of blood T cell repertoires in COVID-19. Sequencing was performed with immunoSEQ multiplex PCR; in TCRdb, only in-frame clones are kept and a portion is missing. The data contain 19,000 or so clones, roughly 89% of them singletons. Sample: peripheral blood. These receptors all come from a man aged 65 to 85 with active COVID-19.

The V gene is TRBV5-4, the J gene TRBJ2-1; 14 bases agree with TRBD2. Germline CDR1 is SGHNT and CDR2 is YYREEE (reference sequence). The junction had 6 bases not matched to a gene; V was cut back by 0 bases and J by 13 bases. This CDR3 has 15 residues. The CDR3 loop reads CASSLGGLAGETQFF. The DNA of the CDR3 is TGTGCCAGCAGCTTGGGGGGACTAGCGGGAGAAACTCAGTTCTTC.

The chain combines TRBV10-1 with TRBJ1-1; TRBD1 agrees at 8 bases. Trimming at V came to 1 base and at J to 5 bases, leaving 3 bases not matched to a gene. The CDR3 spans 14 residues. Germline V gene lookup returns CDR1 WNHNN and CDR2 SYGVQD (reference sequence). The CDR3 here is CASSEYRGSTEAFF. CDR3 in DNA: TGCGCCAGCAGTGAGTACAGGGGGAGTACTGAAGCTTTCTTT.

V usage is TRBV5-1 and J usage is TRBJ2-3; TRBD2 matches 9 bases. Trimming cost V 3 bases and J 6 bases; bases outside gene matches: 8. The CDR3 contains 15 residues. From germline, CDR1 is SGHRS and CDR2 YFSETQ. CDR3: CASSSEAGGGDTQYF. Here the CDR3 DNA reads TGCGCCAGCAGCTCCGAAGCGGGGGGCGGGGATACGCAGTATTTT.

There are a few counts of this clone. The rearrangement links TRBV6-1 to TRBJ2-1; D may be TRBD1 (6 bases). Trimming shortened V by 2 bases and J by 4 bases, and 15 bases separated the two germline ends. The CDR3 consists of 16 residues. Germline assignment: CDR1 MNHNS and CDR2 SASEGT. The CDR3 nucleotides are TGTGCCAGCAGTGAAACAGGGTTAGGCGGTTACAATGAGCAGTTCTTC. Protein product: CASSETGLGGYNEQFF.

The CDR3 DNA reads TGTGCCAGCTCGACAGGAGACTACGAGCAGTACTTC. It is translated as CASSTGDYEQYF. J is TRBJ2-7 and V is TRBV7-9; D is perhaps TRBD1 (6 bases). The germline V gene encodes CDR1 SEHNR and CDR2 FQNEAQ (reference sequence). The CDR3 has 12 residues. Trimming stripped 8 bases from V and 3 bases from J, with 11 bases between.

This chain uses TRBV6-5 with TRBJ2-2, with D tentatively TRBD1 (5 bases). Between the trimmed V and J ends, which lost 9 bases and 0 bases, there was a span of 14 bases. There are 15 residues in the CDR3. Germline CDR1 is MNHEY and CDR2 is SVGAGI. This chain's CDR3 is CASTTGSANTGELFF. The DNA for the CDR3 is TGTGCCAGTACAACAGGCTCAGCGAACACCGGGGAGCTGTTTTTT.

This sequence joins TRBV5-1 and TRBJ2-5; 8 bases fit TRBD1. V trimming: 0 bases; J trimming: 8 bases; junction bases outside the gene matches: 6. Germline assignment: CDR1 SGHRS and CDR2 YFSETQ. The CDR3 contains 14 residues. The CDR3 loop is CASSLADRVGTQYF. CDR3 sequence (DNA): TGCGCCAGCAGCTTGGCGGACAGGGTGGGAACCCAGTACTTC.

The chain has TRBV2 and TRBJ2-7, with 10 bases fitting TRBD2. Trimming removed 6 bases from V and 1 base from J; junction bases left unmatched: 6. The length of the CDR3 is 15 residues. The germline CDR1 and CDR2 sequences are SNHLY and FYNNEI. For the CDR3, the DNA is TGTGCCAGCAGATTTGGACTAGCGGAATCCTACGAGCAGTACTTC. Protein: CASRFGLAESYEQYF.

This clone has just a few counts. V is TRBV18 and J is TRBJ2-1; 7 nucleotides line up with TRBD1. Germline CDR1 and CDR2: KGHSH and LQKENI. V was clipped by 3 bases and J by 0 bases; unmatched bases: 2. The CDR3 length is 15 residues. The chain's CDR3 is CASSPAGGSYNEQFF. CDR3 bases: TGTGCCAGCTCACCGGCAGGGGGCTCCTACAATGAGCAGTTCTTC.

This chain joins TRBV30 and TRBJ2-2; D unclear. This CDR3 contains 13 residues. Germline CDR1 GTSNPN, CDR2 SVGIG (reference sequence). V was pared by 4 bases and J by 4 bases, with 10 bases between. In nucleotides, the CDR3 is TGTGCCTGGATCGGGTTGGGCACCGGGGAGCTGTTTTTT. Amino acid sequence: CAWIGLGTGELFF. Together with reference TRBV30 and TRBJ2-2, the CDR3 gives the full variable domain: SQTIHQWPATLVQPVGSPLSLECTVEGTSNPNLYWYRQAAGRGLQLLFYSVGIGQISSEVPQNLSASRPQDRQFILSSKKLLLSDSGFYLCAWIGLGTGELFFGEGSRLTVL.

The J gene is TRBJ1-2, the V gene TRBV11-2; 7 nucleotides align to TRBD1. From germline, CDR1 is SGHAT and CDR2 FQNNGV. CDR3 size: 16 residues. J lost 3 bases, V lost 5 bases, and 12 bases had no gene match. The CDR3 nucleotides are TGTGCCAGCAGCCCGCGCCTTAGACAGGGTGACTATGGCTACACCTTC. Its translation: CASSPRLRQGDYGYTF.

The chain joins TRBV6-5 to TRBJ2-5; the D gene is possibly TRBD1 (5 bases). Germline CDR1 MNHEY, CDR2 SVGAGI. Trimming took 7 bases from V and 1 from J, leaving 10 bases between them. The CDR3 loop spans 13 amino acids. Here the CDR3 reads CASTRQFQETQYF. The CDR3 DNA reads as TGTGCCAGCACCAGACAGTTCCAAGAGACCCAGTACTTC.

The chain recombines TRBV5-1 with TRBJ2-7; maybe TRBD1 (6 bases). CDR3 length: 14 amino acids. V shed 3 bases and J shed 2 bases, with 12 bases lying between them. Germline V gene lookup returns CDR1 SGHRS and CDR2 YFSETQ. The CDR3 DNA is TGCGCCAGCAGCTCGGACGGACAGCCCTACGAGCAGTACTTC. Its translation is CASSSDGQPYEQYF.

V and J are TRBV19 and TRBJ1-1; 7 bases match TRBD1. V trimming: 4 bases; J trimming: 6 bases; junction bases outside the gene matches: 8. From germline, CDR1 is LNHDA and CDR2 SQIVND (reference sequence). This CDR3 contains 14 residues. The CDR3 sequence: CASSTTGFSSEAFF. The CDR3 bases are TGTGCCAGTAGTACGACAGGGTTCTCGTCTGAAGCTTTCTTT.

CDR3 amino acids: CAWSRMGPITNEQFF. The CDR3 DNA is TGTGCCTGGAGCCGGATGGGGCCGATTACAAATGAGCAGTTCTTC. The rearrangement joins TRBV30 to TRBJ2-1, with a tentative D call TRBD1 (5 bases). V was cut by 3 bases and J by 7 bases, with 19 bases left in between. Looked up from germline, CDR1 is GTSNPN and CDR2 is SVGIG (reference sequence). CDR3 length: 15 amino acids.

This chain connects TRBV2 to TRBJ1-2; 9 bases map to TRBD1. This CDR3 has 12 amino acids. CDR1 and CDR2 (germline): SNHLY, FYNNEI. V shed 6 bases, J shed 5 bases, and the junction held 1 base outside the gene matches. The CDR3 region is CASRDRGYGYTF. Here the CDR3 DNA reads TGTGCCAGCAGGGACAGGGGATATGGCTACACCTTC. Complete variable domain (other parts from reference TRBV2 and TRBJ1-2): EPEVTQTPSHQVTQMGQEVILRCVPISNHLYFYWYRQILGQKVEFLVSFYNNEISEKSEIFDDQFSVERPDGSNFTLKIRSTKLEDSAMYFCASRDRGYGYTFGSGTRLTVV.

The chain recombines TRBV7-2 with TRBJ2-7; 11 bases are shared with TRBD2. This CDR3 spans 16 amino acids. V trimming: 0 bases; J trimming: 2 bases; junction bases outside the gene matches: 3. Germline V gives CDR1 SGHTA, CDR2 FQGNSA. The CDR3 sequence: CASSLAGTSGAYEQYF. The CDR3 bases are TGTGCCAGCAGCTTAGCGGGGACTAGCGGAGCCTACGAGCAGTACTTC.

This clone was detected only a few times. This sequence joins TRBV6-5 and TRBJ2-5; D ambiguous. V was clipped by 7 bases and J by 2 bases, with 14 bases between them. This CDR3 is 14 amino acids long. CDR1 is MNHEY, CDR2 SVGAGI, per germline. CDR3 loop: CASTGYGDQETQYF. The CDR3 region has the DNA TGTGCCAGCACCGGCTACGGAGATCAAGAGACCCAGTACTTC.

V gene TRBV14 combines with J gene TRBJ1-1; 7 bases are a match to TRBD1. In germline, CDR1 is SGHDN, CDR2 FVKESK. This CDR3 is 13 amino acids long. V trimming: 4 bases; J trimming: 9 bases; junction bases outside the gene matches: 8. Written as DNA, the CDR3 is TGTGCCAGCAGCCCCACACAGGGGTTTAAAGCTTTCTTT. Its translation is CASSPTQGFKAFF. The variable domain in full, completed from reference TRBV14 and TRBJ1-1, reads EAGVTQFPSHSVIEKGQTVTLRCDPISGHDNLYWYRRVMGKEIKFLLHFVKESKQDESGMPNNRFLAERTGGTYSTLKVQPAELEDSGVYFCASSPTQGFKAFFGQGTRLTVV.

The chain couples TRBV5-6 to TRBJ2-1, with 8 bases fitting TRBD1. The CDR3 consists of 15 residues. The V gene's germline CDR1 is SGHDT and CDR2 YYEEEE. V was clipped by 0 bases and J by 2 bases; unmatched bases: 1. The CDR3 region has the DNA TGTGCCAGCAGCTTGGCGGACAGGGCCTACAATGAGCAGTTCTTC. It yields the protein CASSLADRAYNEQFF.

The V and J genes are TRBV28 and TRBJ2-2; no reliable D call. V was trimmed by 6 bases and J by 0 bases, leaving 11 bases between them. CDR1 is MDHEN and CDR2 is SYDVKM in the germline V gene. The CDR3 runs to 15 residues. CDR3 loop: CASRRNTANTGELFF. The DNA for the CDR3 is TGTGCCAGCAGACGAAATACAGCGAACACCGGGGAGCTGTTTTTT. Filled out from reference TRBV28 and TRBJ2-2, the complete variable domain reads DVKVTQSSRYLVKRTGEKVFLECVQDMDHENMFWYRQDPGLGLRLIYFSYDVKMKEKGDIPEGYSVSREKKERFSLILESASTNQTSMYLCASRRNTANTGELFFGEGSRLTVL.

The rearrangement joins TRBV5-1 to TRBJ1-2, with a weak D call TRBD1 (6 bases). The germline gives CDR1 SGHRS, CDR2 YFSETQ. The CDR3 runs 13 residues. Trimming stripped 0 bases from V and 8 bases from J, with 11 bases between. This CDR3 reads CASSLDSGEGYTF. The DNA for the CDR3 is TGCGCCAGCAGCTTGGATTCAGGGGAAGGCTACACCTTC.

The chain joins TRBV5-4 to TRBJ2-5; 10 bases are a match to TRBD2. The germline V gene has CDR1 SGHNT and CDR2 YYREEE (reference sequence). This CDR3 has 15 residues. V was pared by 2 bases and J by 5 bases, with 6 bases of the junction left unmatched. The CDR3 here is CASSFEPSGGETQYF. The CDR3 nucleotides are TGTGCCAGCAGCTTCGAGCCTAGCGGGGGTGAGACCCAGTACTTC. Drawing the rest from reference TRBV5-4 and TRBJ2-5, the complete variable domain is ETGVTQSPTHLIKTRGQQVTLRCSSQSGHNTVSWYQQALGQGPQFIFQYYREEENGRGNFPPRFSGLQFPNYSSELNVNALELDDSALYLCASSFEPSGGETQYFGPGTRLLVL.